This T cell receptor (beta chain) was found in a study of T cell responses to AZD1222 COVID-19 vaccine. Study-wide findings and caveats: The donor cohort was predominantly white British with a female majority, and clonal diversity may have been underestimated.

Method: immunoSEQ multiplex PCR; TCRdb's copy keeps in-frame clones and lacks some. The sample records about 67,000 clones, 84% being singletons. For this clone: Antigen: not known.

Germline CDR1 reads LGHNA; CDR2 reads YSLEER. This CDR3 comprises 14 residues. Trimming removed 6 bases at V and 7 bases at J, with 13 bases between. The sample consisted of peripheral blood, taken on day 0 of AZD1222 vaccination. The receptor was derived from an adult in good health. The genes are TRBV4-3 and TRBJ1-6; D remains ambiguous. The CDR3 spells CASRKVGQNSPLHF. The CDR3 DNA is TGCGCCAGCAGAAAGGTTGGCCAAAATTCACCCCTCCACTTT.